This TCR beta chain came from a study of PD-1 blockade in mismatch repair-deficient tumors. Study-wide context: All were previously treated, progressing patients with 11 to 13 mismatch repair-deficient cancer types.

Study-level points and caveats: Rapid post-treatment expansion, then contraction, generally preceding radiologic response, marked tumor-resident clones.

The CDR3 loop spans 14 amino acids. V lost 4 bases and J lost 4, with 13 bases in between. Germline values: CDR1 WSHSY, CDR2 SAAADI. Repertoires were generated with immunoSEQ multiplex PCR, while TCRdb's copy carries only in-frame clones and drops some. The data show some 120,000 clones, more than 70% seen once. This clone was seen a single time. Antigen: not known. TCRs were sequenced from a few patients responding to pembrolizumab. The receptor was derived from an adult with mismatch repair-deficient cancer. The rearrangement uses TRBV10-2 and TRBJ2-5, with D tentatively TRBD1 (5 bases). The sequences come from peripheral blood, collected 70 to 72 weeks after starting pembrolizumab. CDR3 in DNA: TGCGCCAGCAGTGTAAGGGGAACGACAGAGACCCAGTACTTC. As protein: CASSVRGTTETQYF.